This T cell receptor beta chain emerged from a study of blood T cell repertoires in COVID-19. On the study more broadly: Sources were T cells, B-cell-depleted T cells, or PBMCs; the material itself was cDNA or gDNA.

Profiling relied on immunoSEQ multiplex PCR, and the TCRdb table lists in-frame clones only, not all of them. The sample records about 160,000 clones, approximately 86% being singletons. Germline V gene lookup returns CDR1 SGHVS and CDR2 FQNEAQ. The CDR3 is 14 residues long. V was cut by 1 base and J by 6 bases, with 10 bases left in between. V is TRBV7-8 and J is TRBJ1-5, with D maybe TRBD1 (5 bases). The material sequenced was peripheral blood. The clonotype originates from a woman between 40 and 50 years old with COVID-19, enrolled during active disease. CDR3 in amino acids: CASSLEGSTQPQHF. CDR3 nucleotides: TGTGCCAGCAGCTTAGAGGGGTCAACTCAGCCCCAGCATTTT.